What follows is one T cell receptor beta chain and its context. The antigen it binds to is not known. No much larger clone exists at a distance of one base, and base qualities are not known. This entry belongs to a study of blood T cell repertoires in COVID-19 (dated by TCRdb to 2020 to 2021). Looking at the study overall: Collaborator samples came from the United States, Italy and Spain and covered acute and convalescent phases of COVID-19. The material from the prospective study consisted of cDNA or gDNA derived from T cells, B-cell-depleted T cells, or PBMCs. The dataset comprised deeply sampled blood TCRbeta repertoires from subjects exposed to, actively infected with, or recovered from COVID-19. A freely available public database, intended as a resource for researchers studying the immune response to SARS-CoV-2, is where the repertoires were released. Samples came from the ongoing ImmuneRACE study (first 160 participants) plus 1,254 subjects from 6 global collaborators. Sample metadata almost always included a de-identified subject ID, COVID-19 status, age in years and sex. Where available, HLA class I and class II types were obtained from metadata supplied by the sample provider rather than from assay-based typing.

TCRbeta CDR3 regions were amplified from genomic DNA using the immunoSEQ Assay, a bias-controlled multiplex PCR. Concerning the study's data processing: The number of nucleated cells in each sample was estimated from the amplification of reference gene primers within the assay. To quantify the absolute abundance of each unique TCRbeta CDR3 rearrangement, sequence reads were collapsed and filtered. For each sample, productive Simpson clonality was calculated by taking the square root of Simpson's diversity index across productive rearrangements. TCRdb took this table from immuneACCESS and kept in-frame rearrangements with V and J called. Such tables lack part of the clones; where checked against another copy, unresolved V genes explain under half of the gap, and the rest is unexplained. Clone size and V and J calls were adopted from that table, with D and trimming inferred from the DNA. The sample contains 55,000 to 65,000 clones, about 87% of them found a single time. The ten largest clonotypes hold roughly 6.7% of the sample.

What the work shows at the level of the full study, not this receptor alone: The quantity of clinical and demographic metadata differed by source and by participant and was supplied without curation.

Whole blood was collected in K2EDTA tubes by collaborating institutions according to the institutions' own protocols. Collaborator samples were shipped for TCRbeta analysis as frozen whole blood, isolated PBMCs, or DNA extracted from either sample type. At the junction V is shortened by 0 bases and J by 0 bases, with 8 bases in between. The CDR3 has 15 amino acids, counting the end cysteine and phenylalanine. Just CDR3 DNA is preserved here, 45 bases in frame from base 1. CDR1 is given as KGHSH and CDR2 as LQKENI, both from the germline V gene. This clonotype was obtained from a man aged 60 to 69 with active or convalescent COVID-19. Here the chain combines TRBV18 and TRBJ2-5; TRBD2 is a weak D gene call, 6 bases matching. Sample: peripheral blood. The CDR3 protein is CASSPPGGYQETQYF. The DNA sequence reads TGTGCCAGCTCACCACCGGGGGGATACCAAGAGACCCAGTACTTC. Outside the CDR3, residues come from the reference TRBV18 and TRBJ2-5 proteins, so the full variable domain is: NAGVMQNPRHLVRRRGQEARLRCSPMKGHSHVYWYRQLPEEGLKFMVYLQKENIIDESGMPKERFSAEFPKEGPSILRIQQVVRGDSAAYFCASSPPGGYQETQYFGPGTRLLVL.